These 4 T cell receptor beta chains share one sample of origin, sequenced in a study of control samples from healthy donors and cancer patients. Profiled with immunoSEQ multiplex PCR; TCRdb holds only in-frame clones, not every one. The data contain about 130,000 clones, 85% to 95% of them singletons. Sequenced input: PBMCs. The receptors were gathered from a man in his fifties or sixties with colorectal cancer.

The chain employs TRBV20-1 and TRBJ1-2; TRBD1 might be the D (5 bases). Germline loops: CDR1 DFQATT, CDR2 SNEGSKA (reference sequence). The length of the CDR3 is 14 residues. V was pared by 3 bases and J by 2 bases, with 13 bases between. CDR3 protein: CSASQGEGNYGYTF. For the CDR3, the DNA is TGCAGTGCTAGTCAGGGCGAGGGAAACTATGGCTACACCTTC.

The chain carries TRBV7-2 and TRBJ1-2; D may be TRBD1 (5 bases). The CDR3 sequence is 15 residues long. The germline gives CDR1 SGHTA, CDR2 FQGNSA. The V gene lost 5 bases and the J gene lost 2 bases, with 15 bases spanning the gap. DNA of the CDR3: TGTGCCAGCAGCCATACGTGGGGGGTAAACTATGGCTACACCTTC. Translation: CASSHTWGVNYGYTF.

The J gene is TRBJ1-1, the V gene TRBV5-1; 8 bases are a match to TRBD1. V trimming: 0 bases; J trimming: 0 bases; junction bases outside the gene matches: 4. Germline loops: CDR1 SGHRS, CDR2 YFSETQ. This CDR3 is 16 amino acids long. Here the CDR3 reads CASSLGTGRMNTEAFF. The CDR3 region has the DNA TGCGCCAGCAGCTTGGGGACAGGGCGGATGAACACTGAAGCTTTCTTT.

This rearrangement joins TRBV27 to TRBJ1-4; D is unresolved. Between the trimmed V and J ends, which lost 3 bases and 3 bases, there was a span of 11 bases. CDR1 MNHEY and CDR2 SMNVEV come from the germline V gene (reference sequence). The length of the CDR3 is 15 residues. The DNA of the CDR3 is TGTGCCAGCAGTTTGGGAAAGGCGCCTAATGAAAAACTGTTTTTT. Its protein is CASSLGKAPNEKLFF. The entire variable domain, with the rest obtained from reference TRBV27 and TRBJ1-4, is as follows: EAQVTQNPRYLITVTGKKLTVTCSQNMNHEYMSWYRQDPGLGLRQIYYSMNVEVTDKGDVPEGYKVSRKEKRNFPLILESPSPNQTSLYFCASSLGKAPNEKLFFGSGTQLSVL.